This is a list of T cell receptor beta chains from one sample in a study of T cells in Graves' hyperthyroidism and ophthalmopathy. TCRdb used MiXCR to reprocess the multiplex PCR reads, holding one entry per CDR3 protein. This sample has 750,000 to 900,000 distinct CDR3 sequences, with 38% found just once. Input material: blood. The receptors here all came from a man aged 18 to 30 with Graves' hyperthyroidism. Both conserved end residues are part of each CDR3. D genes are given only for firm matches. A row's size may be missing; if present it is once, few, many or a size class.

v_gene	j_gene	d_gene	abundance	CDR3aa	CDR3nt
TRBV10-3	TRBJ1-5	TRBD1	once	CAICSTGTVPNQPQHF	TGTGCCATCTGCAGTACCGGGACAGTCCCTAATCAGCCCCAGCATTTT
TRBV9	TRBJ1-2	-	many	CASSVSQYGYTF	TGTGCCAGCAGCGTCTCCCAATATGGCTACACCTTC
TRBV9	TRBJ1-1	-	-	CASSSRGQTEAFF	TGTGCCAGCAGTTCACGGGGGCAAACTGAAGCTTTCTTT
TRBV12-3/TRBV12-4	TRBJ1-2	-	few	CASSPGGGYDYTF	TGTGCCAGCAGTCCGGGAGGGGGGTACGACTACACCTTC
TRBV6-1	TRBJ2-7	-	-	CASSLLGAPYEQYF	TGTGCCAGCAGTCTGTTGGGGGCCCCCTACGAGCAGTACTTC
TRBV12-3/TRBV12-4	TRBJ1-5	TRBD1	-	CASSLRTGGYNQPQHF	TGTGCCAGCAGTCTCCGGACAGGGGGTTATAATCAGCCCCAGCATTTT
TRBV10-3	TRBJ2-2	-	-	CAIRAGITGELFF	TGTGCCATCAGGGCAGGCATCACCGGGGAGCTGTTTTTT
TRBV28	TRBJ2-7	-	-	CASTTEGGPYEQYF	TGTGCCAGCACTACTGAGGGGGGACCCTACGAGCAGTACTTC
TRBV7-9	TRBJ1-2	-	once	CASSPSPGSTHYGYTF	TGTGCCAGCAGCCCTTCCCCAGGTTCGACCCACTATGGCTACACCTTC
TRBV5-1	TRBJ2-7	TRBD1	few	CASSSGQLAYEQYF	TGCGCCAGCAGCTCGGGACAGCTGGCCTACGAGCAGTACTTC
TRBV10-3	TRBJ2-2	-	once	CAISEAGAITGELFF	TGTGCCATCAGTGAGGCCGGGGCGATAACCGGGGAGCTGTTTTTT
TRBV7-6	TRBJ1-2	TRBD1	-	CASSSWTGGKGYTF	TGTGCCAGCAGCTCCTGGACAGGGGGCAAAGGCTACACCTTC
TRBV5-5	TRBJ1-3	TRBD1	few	CASSLVDRGLGNTIYF	TGTGCCAGCAGCTTGGTGGACAGGGGGCTTGGAAACACCATATATTTT
TRBV28	TRBJ1-5	-	-	CASSKGYDQPQHF	TGTGCCAGCAGTAAGGGATATGATCAGCCCCAGCATTTT
TRBV14	TRBJ1-2	-	many	CASSHLTTDNYGYTF	TGTGCCAGCAGCCACTTGACGACCGACAACTATGGCTACACCTTC
TRBV4-1	TRBJ1-1	TRBD1	-	CASSLSRGQSTEAFF	TGCGCCAGCAGCCTCTCCAGGGGGCAAAGCACTGAAGCTTTCTTT
TRBV7-9	TRBJ2-7	TRBD1	few	CASSFGDRSMLEQYF	TGTGCCAGCAGCTTTGGGGACAGGTCCATGCTAGAGCAGTACTTC
TRBV7-8	TRBJ1-6	TRBD1	many	CASSSSGTVYNSPLHF	TGTGCCAGCAGCTCATCGGGGACAGTCTATAATTCACCCCTCCACTTT
TRBV29-1	TRBJ1-4	-	many	CSVVATNEKLFF	TGCAGCGTTGTCGCAACTAATGAAAAACTGTTTTTT
TRBV10-3	TRBJ2-7	-	-	CAISSGSTYEQYF	TGTGCCATCAGTTCCGGGAGTACCTACGAGCAGTACTTC
TRBV13	TRBJ2-5	TRBD2	-	CASARENLQETQYF	TGTGCCTCCGCGCGGGAGAATCTTCAAGAGACCCAGTACTTC
TRBV9	TRBJ1-5	-	-	CASSVDWQGHQPQHF	TGTGCCAGCAGCGTAGATTGGCAGGGACATCAGCCCCAGCATTTT
TRBV20-1	TRBJ2-7	-	-	CSASGGRTYEQYF	TGCAGTGCTAGCGGGGGCCGCACCTACGAGCAGTACTTC
TRBV29-1	TRBJ1-2	-	many	CSVGTDGYTF	TGCAGCGTTGGGACAGATGGCTACACCTTC
TRBV6-5	TRBJ2-5	TRBD1	few	CASTWDRHQETQYF	TGTGCCAGCACCTGGGACAGACACCAAGAGACCCAGTACTTC
TRBV11-3	TRBJ2-6	TRBD1	few	CASSQVGQGSPGANVLTF	TGTGCCAGCAGCCAAGTGGGACAGGGGTCTCCTGGGGCCAACGTCCTGACTTTC
TRBV5-1	TRBJ1-4	-	-	CASSQEWQVLEKLFF	TGCGCCAGCAGCCAAGAATGGCAGGTTCTGGAAAAACTGTTTTTT
TRBV11-1	TRBJ1-6	-	-	CASRSGPPPTGAPLHF	TGTGCCAGCAGATCAGGGCCACCCCCAACAGGCGCACCCCTCCACTTT
TRBV19	TRBJ1-4	TRBD1	-	CASRAGTGDEKLFF	TGTGCCAGTAGAGCCGGGACAGGGGATGAAAAACTGTTTTTT
TRBV20-1	TRBJ2-5	TRBD2	few	CSAQQSGLAEETQYF	TGCAGTGCTCAACAGTCGGGACTAGCGGAAGAGACCCAGTACTTC
TRBV29-1	TRBJ1-2	-	-	CSVNFGTLYGYTF	TGCAGCGTTAATTTCGGGACCCTCTATGGCTACACCTTC
TRBV25-1	TRBJ1-6	TRBD1	-	CASSNRGPNSPLHF	TGTGCCAGCAGCAACAGGGGGCCGAATTCACCCCTCCACTTT
TRBV2	TRBJ1-5	-	-	CAGSELGGQPQHF	TGTGCCGGCAGTGAACTTGGGGGGCAGCCCCAGCATTTT
TRBV7-6	TRBJ1-6	TRBD1	many	CASRSPGQGNRALHF	TGTGCCAGCAGATCGCCGGGACAGGGGAATAGGGCCCTCCACTTT
TRBV20-1	TRBJ1-1	TRBD1	few	CSARTGGSSNTEAFF	TGCAGTGCCCGGACAGGGGGCTCCTCGAACACTGAAGCTTTCTTT
TRBV4-1	TRBJ2-7	-	-	CASSQQSASDYEQYF	TGCGCCAGCAGCCAACAGTCGGCTAGCGACTACGAGCAGTACTTC
TRBV7-9	TRBJ1-4	TRBD1	-	CASSFRRQEGAKLFF	TGTGCCAGCAGCTTTCGGAGGCAGGAGGGGGCAAAACTGTTTTTT
TRBV24-1	TRBJ2-5	-	-	CATSDSRRGQETQYF	TGTGCCACCAGTGATTCTAGACGGGGCCAAGAGACCCAGTACTTC
TRBV7-9	TRBJ2-6	TRBD1	few	CASSPPGQGPLGANVLTF	TGTGCCAGCAGCCCCCCGGGACAGGGCCCCCTCGGGGCCAACGTCCTGACTTTC
TRBV9	TRBJ2-7	TRBD1	-	CASSTPGTGPPYEQYF	TGTGCCAGCAGCACACCTGGGACAGGGCCCCCCTACGAGCAGTACTTC
TRBV7-9	TRBJ1-3	-	many	CATNPRQTTSGNTIYF	TGTGCCACCAACCCTAGACAGACTACTTCTGGAAACACCATATATTTT
TRBV7-2	TRBJ1-2	-	few	CASSQAPGHEYGYTF	TGTGCCAGCAGCCAAGCGCCAGGACATGAATATGGCTACACCTTC
TRBV25-1	TRBJ2-7	-	many	CANPGPGFCNEQYF	TGTGCCAACCCTGGCCCAGGTTTTTGTAACGAGCAGTACTTC
TRBV29-1	TRBJ1-1	TRBD1	many	CSVDPGQLNTEAFF	TGCAGCGTTGACCCGGGACAGCTGAACACTGAAGCTTTCTTT
TRBV4-1	TRBJ1-2	-	-	CASSQDGESYTF	TGCGCCAGCAGCCAAGATGGCGAGAGCTACACCTTC
TRBV7-9	TRBJ2-2	-	-	CASFGGLFF	TGTGCCAGCTTCGGGGGGCTGTTTTTT
TRBV5-1	TRBJ1-5	TRBD1	-	CASSQPDRGGNQPQHF	TGCGCCAGCAGCCAACCGGACAGGGGTGGCAATCAGCCCCAGCATTTT
TRBV7-7	TRBJ2-5	-	-	CARGAGQQETQYF	TGTGCTAGAGGGGCAGGTCAACAAGAGACCCAGTACTTC
TRBV11-2	TRBJ2-7	TRBD2	few	CASSSRGREGKFF	TGTGCCAGCAGCTCTAGGGGGCGGGAGGGCAAGTTCTTC
TRBV7-9	TRBJ1-2	TRBD1	many	CASSPPGGSYGYTF	TGTGCCAGCAGCCCACCAGGGGGCAGCTATGGCTACACCTTC
TRBV6-5	TRBJ2-7	-	-	CASSHSTARDRLSYEQYF	TGTGCCAGCAGCCACTCTACAGCCCGGGACCGATTATCCTACGAGCAGTACTTC
TRBV5-1	TRBJ1-1	-	few	CASSLATSDTEAFF	TGCGCCAGCAGCTTGGCGACGTCCGACACTGAAGCTTTCTTT
TRBV20-1	TRBJ1-5	-	-	CSAVTIQQPQHF	TGCAGTGCTGTTACAATACAGCAGCCCCAGCATTTT
TRBV7-6	TRBJ2-7	TRBD2	-	CASSLYPGLAFYEQYF	TGTGCCAGCAGCTTGTATCCGGGACTAGCGTTCTACGAGCAGTACTTC
TRBV29-1	TRBJ2-3	TRBD2	-	CSVQESGRDTQYF	TGCAGCGTACAGGAAAGCGGGAGAGATACGCAGTATTTT
TRBV15	TRBJ1-5	-	-	CATSRADGDQPQHF	TGTGCCACCAGCAGAGCTGACGGGGATCAGCCCCAGCATTTT